This passage covers 20 T cell receptor beta chains from one sample sequenced in a study of T-cell reconstitution after alpha-beta-depleted transplantation in children. Construction of the TCRbeta library involved unique molecular identifiers. From the PCR reads, TCRdb called clonotypes with MiXCR, one entry per CDR3 protein. The sample records about 610,000 distinct CDR3 sequences, roughly 10% being singletons. Sample: PBMCs from the stem cell graft donor, taken from the stem cell graft. Receptors were obtained from a human donor who donated a stem cell graft to a child with acute myeloid leukemia.

CDR3 sequence (DNA): TGCAGTGCTAGGGGCCACTATGAGCAGTTCTTC. It yields the protein CSARGHYEQFF. The chain combines TRBV20-1 with TRBJ2-1, with D uncertain. Germline V gene data show CDR1 as DFQATT and CDR2 as SNEGSKA (reference sequence). The CDR3 runs 11 residues. Trimming stripped 3 bases from V and 8 bases from J, with 8 bases between.

This clonotype showed up many times. The chain joins TRBV12-3 or TRBV12-4 to TRBJ2-1, with D tentatively TRBD2 (6 bases). This CDR3 region has 15 residues. Trimming took 6 bases from V and 3 from J, leaving 15 bases between them. CDR3 DNA sequence: TGTGCCAGCAGGGCTAATCGGGGACTCTACAATGAGCAGTTCTTC. Residues: CASRANRGLYNEQFF.

This clonotype appeared many times. J is TRBJ2-1 and V is TRBV20-1; a possible D gene is TRBD2 (6 bases). Germline V gene sequence: CDR1 DFQATT, CDR2 SNEGSKA (reference sequence). Trimming removed 0 bases at V and 0 bases at J, with 15 bases between. The CDR3 is 17 amino acids. The CDR3 bases are TGCAGTGCTAGAGATCTTATTAATAGCGGCTCCTACAATGAGCAGTTCTTC. Its translation: CSARDLINSGSYNEQFF.

This clonotype was recorded many times. This chain joins TRBV12-3 or TRBV12-4 and TRBJ2-1; 8 bases fit TRBD2. Trimming cost V 2 bases and J 3 bases; bases outside gene matches: 6. The CDR3 extends over 16 amino acids. The DNA of the CDR3 is TGTGCCAGCAGTTTACGTGGCGGGAGGATCTACAATGAGCAGTTCTTC. Residues: CASSLRGGRIYNEQFF.

This chain uses TRBV20-1 with TRBJ2-7; D not certain. The CDR3 has 11 amino acids. Germline V CDR1 and CDR2: DFQATT, SNEGSKA (reference sequence). V gave up 4 bases and J gave up 3 bases, with 7 bases separating them. In DNA form, the CDR3 reads TGCAGTGCTAACCGCCTCTACGAGCAGTACTTC. Translation gives CSANRLYEQYF.

This chain's CDR3 is CASSLGGRANTGELFF. Written as DNA, the CDR3 is TGTGCCAGCAGTTTGGGAGGCAGGGCAAACACCGGGGAGCTGTTTTTT. J is TRBJ2-2 and V is TRBV28, with a weak D call TRBD2 (6 bases). The V end was cut by 3 bases, the J end by 2 bases, with 13 bases between. This CDR3 contains 16 residues. CDR1 is MDHEN and CDR2 is SYDVKM in the germline V gene.

This clonotype came up many times. The chain recombines TRBV3-2 with TRBJ2-7; the DNA was not used to check the table's D call, TRBD1. TRBV3-2 is a known pseudogene. The CDR3 is 15 amino acids. The DNA of the CDR3 is TGTGCCAGCATGGGGTGGGGGGGACCCTCCTACGAGCAGTACTTC. This gives the protein CASMGWGGPSYEQYF.

This clonotype appeared many times. The rearrangement uses TRBV11-3 and TRBJ2-1, with 8 bases fitting TRBD2. CDR3 size: 15 residues. The germline gives CDR1 SGHNT, CDR2 YENEEA. V lost 1 base to trimming and J lost 7 bases; unmatched junction nucleotides: 6. The CDR3 coding sequence is TGTGCCAGCAGCTTAGTGTCGGGAGGGCCTAATGAGCAGTTCTTC. This codes for CASSLVSGGPNEQFF.

V gene TRBV6-6 combines with J gene TRBJ1-1; the D gene is possibly TRBD1 (6 bases). Trimming shortened V by 2 bases and J by 7 bases, and 11 bases separated the two germline ends. Per germline, CDR1 MNHNY and CDR2 SVGAGI (reference sequence). This CDR3 contains 13 residues. For the CDR3, the DNA is TGTGCCAGCAGTTACACCGGGACATATGAAGCTTTCTTT. This translates into CASSYTGTYEAFF.

This clonotype was counted ten times or more. The chain joins TRBV4-3 to TRBJ2-2, with unresolved D. The CDR3 is 15 amino acids. Germline V lookup: CDR1 LGHNA, CDR2 YSLEER. The germline V and J ends were trimmed by 0 bases and 3 bases, with 8 bases remaining between them. CDR3 protein: CASSQDLLYTGELFF. The CDR3, as DNA: TGCGCCAGCAGCCAAGATCTCCTCTACACCGGGGAGCTGTTTTTT.

This clonotype occurred many times. The chain recombines TRBV28 with TRBJ2-2, with D uncertain. V lost 7 bases and J lost 2, with 14 bases in between. The CDR3 loop spans 15 amino acids. Germline loops: CDR1 MDHEN, CDR2 SYDVKM. CDR3 protein: CASTKSGRNTGELFF. CDR3 sequence (DNA): TGTGCCAGCACTAAATCGGGTCGAAACACCGGGGAGCTGTTTTTT.

This clonotype was picked up a small number of times. The chain recombines TRBV5-6 with TRBJ2-7, with 7 nucleotides matching TRBD2. Germline lookup yields CDR1 SGHDT and CDR2 YYEEEE. Germline trimming cut 4 bases from V and 1 base from J; bases unmatched to any gene: 11. This CDR3 spans 16 amino acids. The CDR3 DNA is TGTGCCAGCAGCCCTTCCCGGACTAGACTTTCCTACGAGCAGTACTTC. Its translation is CASSPSRTRLSYEQYF.

In the case of this clonotype: Possible read error: a much larger clone is one base away. This CDR3 fails to terminate in the conserved phenylalanine or tryptophan, so it likely reflects a read error. V and J are TRBV7-9 and TRBJ1-1; D is possibly TRBD1 (6 bases). Per the germline V gene, CDR1 is SEHNR and CDR2 is FQNEAQ (reference sequence). The germline V and J ends were trimmed by 3 bases and 1 base, with 15 bases remaining between them. The CDR3 runs 16 residues. The CDR3 region has the DNA TGTGCCAGCAGCTTTTGGGGGGCTGAGGAGAACACTGAAGCTTTCTGT. Amino acids: CASSFWGAEENTEAFC.

The gene calls are TRBV30 and TRBJ2-1; no reliable D call. Germline CDR1 is GTSNPN and CDR2 is SVGIG (reference sequence). Trimming took 3 bases from V and 5 from J, leaving 5 bases between them. The CDR3 loop spans 11 amino acids. In DNA form, the CDR3 reads TGTGCCTGGAGGTTCGACAATGAGCAGTTCTTC. Encoded protein: CAWRFDNEQFF.

This clonotype occurred once. The CDR3 sequence: CASSFSDMDTQYF. Written as DNA, the CDR3 is TGTGCCAGCAGTTTTAGTGATATGGATACGCAGTATTTT. The V call is TRBV7-3, the J call TRBJ2-3; D unclear. In germline, CDR1 is SGHTA, CDR2 FQGTGA. Between the trimmed V and J ends, which lost 6 bases and 6 bases, there was a span of 13 bases. The CDR3 extends over 13 amino acids.

This clonotype appeared many times. The chain employs TRBV12-3 or TRBV12-4 and TRBJ2-2; 7 nucleotides match TRBD1. The CDR3 is 14 residues long. The junction had 7 bases not matched to a gene; V was cut back by 6 bases and J by 6 bases. The CDR3 DNA is TGTGCCAGCAGAAAAGGGGGCGCGGCCGGGGAGCTGTTTTTT. Amino acid sequence: CASRKGGAAGELFF.

This clonotype has more than one count but fewer than ten. The gene calls are TRBV30 and TRBJ2-3, with D possibly matching TRBD1 (6 bases). The V gene's germline CDR1 is GTSNPN and CDR2 SVGIG (reference sequence). The length of the CDR3 is 13 residues. Trimming shortened V by 2 bases and J by 4 bases, and 10 bases separated the two germline ends. The CDR3 is CAWSRDIPDTQYF. The CDR3 coding sequence is TGTGCCTGGAGTAGGGACATTCCAGATACGCAGTATTTT.

This clonotype occurred many times. The chain couples TRBV29-1 to TRBJ2-7; 8 nucleotides agree with TRBD1. J gave up 4 bases and V 7 bases, and 9 bases lay outside the gene matches. Germline lookup yields CDR1 SQVTM and CDR2 ANQGSEA. There are 13 residues in the CDR3. In DNA, the CDR3 is TGCAGCGCCCTCGGGACAGGAAGGTACGAGCAGTACTTC. Protein: CSALGTGRYEQYF.

This clonotype was observed a few times. This CDR3 is CASSTTQTGKLFF. The CDR3 DNA reads as TGTGCCAGCAGCACGACCCAGACCGGAAAACTGTTTTTT. The chain has TRBV7-2 and TRBJ1-4; D gene ambiguous. In germline, CDR1 is SGHTA, CDR2 FQGNSA. Trimming took off 5 bases at V and 10 bases at J, with 14 bases between the two ends. CDR3 length: 13 amino acids.

This clonotype was recorded a few times. J is TRBJ2-3 and V is TRBV12-5, with TRBD2 matching 13 bases. This CDR3 is 15 amino acids long. Germline V CDR1 and CDR2: LGHNT, FRNRAP. V lost 6 bases to trimming and J lost 5 bases; unmatched junction nucleotides: 5. The CDR3 nucleotides read TGTGCTAGTGGGGGACTAGCGGGAAGTGTAGATACGCAGTATTTT. This encodes CASGGLAGSVDTQYF.